This T cell receptor beta chain was identified in a study of cytomegalovirus exposure and HLA in healthy donors. The germline V gene encodes CDR1 LGHNA and CDR2 YSLEER. With 6 bases clipped from V and 2 bases from J, the junction kept 6 bases outside the gene matches. The CDR3 sequence is 15 residues long. With 60 Vbeta and 13 Jbeta primers, the PCR was carried out. The data were produced by immunoSEQ multiplex PCR, yet TCRdb's version contains in-frame clones alone and is incomplete. The sample lists more than 150,000 clones; 70% to 90% were seen once. The J gene is TRBJ2-2, the V gene TRBV4-3; 7 bases align to TRBD2. The clonotype comes from a woman aged 18-29 years in good health and CMV-seronegative. Input material: PBMCs. In DNA form, the CDR3 reads TGCGCCAGCAGTCTAAGCGGGGATAACACCGGGGAGCTGTTTTTT. Its protein product is CASSLSGDNTGELFF.